The 20 T cell receptor beta chains reported below all come from one sample, sequenced in a study of Graves' ophthalmopathy and Graves' hyperthyroidism. TCR beta CDR3 regions were amplified from RNA transcripts. First-round RT-PCR used HTBI primers; second-round multiplex PCR followed. In TCRdb, the multiplex PCR reads were re-called with MiXCR into one record per CDR3 protein. The profile shows approximately 160,000 distinct CDR3 sequences, roughly 36% of them singletons. The sequencing input was peripheral blood. These receptors came from a man aged 25 to 40 with Graves' ophthalmopathy.

This clonotype occurred a few times. The V gene is TRBV7-2, the J gene TRBJ1-1; no reliable D call. The V end lost 7 bases, the J end lost 5 bases, and 17 bases lay between the germline ends. Germline V gene sequence: CDR1 SGHTA, CDR2 FQGNSA. CDR3 length equals 14 residues. CDR3 protein: CASTAGIRGTEAFF. CDR3 in DNA: TGTGCCAGCACCGCCGGGATAAGAGGGACTGAAGCTTTCTTT. Based on the CDR3 plus reference TRBV7-2 and TRBJ1-1, the full variable domain is GAGVSQSPSNKVTEKGKDVELRCDPISGHTALYWYRQSLGQGLEFLIYFQGNSAPDKSGLPSDRFSAERTGGSVSTLTIQRTQQEDSAVYLCASTAGIRGTEAFFGQGTRLTVV.

At least ten counts were recorded for this clonotype. The rearrangement links TRBV6-2 or TRBV6-3 to TRBJ2-7; D is unresolved. V shed 5 bases and J shed 5 bases, with 16 bases lying between them. CDR1 is MNHEY and CDR2 is SVGEGT in the germline V gene. The length of the CDR3 is 14 residues. The CDR3 protein is CASSDLQSRNEQYF. The CDR3, as DNA: TGTGCCAGCAGTGACCTCCAGTCTAGGAACGAGCAGTACTTC.

The chain carries TRBV7-2 and TRBJ2-2, with D maybe TRBD1 (5 bases). Germline CDR1 is SGHTA and CDR2 is FQGNSA. The CDR3 is 14 residues long. Trimming removed 1 base at V and 4 bases at J, with 7 bases between. The CDR3 DNA reads TGTGCCAGCAGCTTAGGACAGTTCACCGGGGAGCTGTTTTTT. Protein product: CASSLGQFTGELFF.

This clonotype was seen ten or more times. V and J are TRBV2 and TRBJ1-1; 7 bases align to TRBD1. CDR1 SNHLY and CDR2 FYNNEI come from the germline V gene. CDR3 length: 13 residues. Trimming cost V 4 bases and J 4 bases; bases outside gene matches: 3. CDR3: CASSGQGGTEAFF. The CDR3, as DNA: TGTGCCAGCAGTGGCCAGGGGGGCACTGAAGCTTTCTTT.

The chain recombines TRBV6-5 with TRBJ1-6; no clear D. The CDR3 spans 15 residues. V was trimmed by 0 bases and J by 14 bases, leaving 17 bases between them. Germline V gives CDR1 MNHEY, CDR2 SVGAGI. The CDR3 DNA reads TGTGCCAGCAGTTACTCAGGGATACCCGTGTTAGCCCTCCACTTT. Protein: CASSYSGIPVLALHF.

The genes are TRBV30 and TRBJ1-6, with a weak D call TRBD1 (5 bases). V was trimmed by 2 bases and J by 11 bases, leaving 13 bases between them. Germline lookup yields CDR1 GTSNPN and CDR2 SVGIG (reference sequence). The CDR3 runs 13 residues. The CDR3 coding sequence is TGTGCCTGGAGTCTACAGGCTAGAGCACCCCTCCACTTT. It encodes CAWSLQARAPLHF.

At least ten counts were recorded for this clonotype. V gene TRBV19 combines with J gene TRBJ2-2; a weak D match, TRBD2 (6 bases). This CDR3 contains 14 residues. V gave up 5 bases and J gave up 6 bases, with 13 bases separating them. Germline CDR1 and CDR2: LNHDA and SQIVND (reference sequence). In nucleotides, the CDR3 is TGTGCCAGTAGTCTGGACTATCCTCCCGGGGAGCTGTTTTTT. Its protein product is CASSLDYPPGELFF.

This clonotype occurred once. The J gene is TRBJ2-7, the V gene TRBV6-1; D gene ambiguous. The V gene's germline CDR1 is MNHNS and CDR2 SASEGT. The CDR3 sequence is 11 residues long. Trimming shortened V by 11 bases and J by 2 bases, and 10 bases separated the two germline ends. In nucleotides, the CDR3 is TGTGCCTTTTGTCCGCCCTACGAGCAGTACTTC. Its protein is CAFCPPYEQYF.

This clonotype was observed many times. V is TRBV6-1 and J is TRBJ1-5, with D tentatively TRBD1 (5 bases). The CDR3 sequence is 16 residues long. V was pared by 1 base and J by 4 bases, with 14 bases between. CDR1 MNHNS and CDR2 SASEGT come from the germline V gene. The DNA for the CDR3 is TGTGCCAGCAGTGAAGTGGCGGGTCGGGGGAATCAGCCCCAGCATTTT. Amino acids: CASSEVAGRGNQPQHF.

The rearrangement joins TRBV24-1 to TRBJ1-5; D might be TRBD1 (5 bases). V dropped 3 bases and J dropped 5 bases, with 16 bases sitting between them. The CDR3 extends over 16 amino acids. CDR1 is KGHDR, CDR2 SFDVKD, per germline. CDR3 sequence reads: CATSDARDGGYQPQHF. CDR3 coding DNA: TGTGCCACCAGTGATGCCCGGGACGGAGGATATCAGCCCCAGCATTTT.

This clonotype was found many times. This chain uses TRBV7-2 with TRBJ1-5; D is perhaps TRBD1 (5 bases). Looked up from germline, CDR1 is SGHTA and CDR2 is FQGNSA. CDR3 length: 13 residues. V dropped 5 bases and J dropped 3 bases, with 8 bases sitting between them. The CDR3 loop is CASSDRFNQPQHF. Written as DNA, the CDR3 is TGTGCCAGCAGCGACAGATTCAATCAGCCCCAGCATTTT.

This clonotype was recorded at least ten times. The chain carries TRBV25-1 and TRBJ2-7, with 9 bases identical to TRBD2. The CDR3 is made up of 14 amino acids. CDR1 is MGHDK and CDR2 is SYGVNS in the germline V gene. Losses at the gene ends were 3 bases for V and 4 bases for J; bases not matched to a gene: 4. Written as DNA, the CDR3 is TGTGCCAGCAGTGATAGCGGGAGTAGGTACGAGCAGTACTTC. Translating gives CASSDSGSRYEQYF.

The chain carries TRBV12-3 or TRBV12-4 and TRBJ2-5; D could derive from TRBD1 or TRBD2 (5 bases each). V was cut by 3 bases and J by 7 bases, with 12 bases left in between. CDR3 length: 13 residues. CDR3 region: CASSFPGTGTQYF. CDR3 sequence (DNA): TGTGCCAGCAGTTTCCCGGGGACGGGGACCCAGTACTTC.

The sample holds many counts of this clonotype. The genes are TRBV12-3 or TRBV12-4 and TRBJ1-1, with D uncertain. The V and J ends lost 7 bases and 1 base respectively, with 10 bases between them. The CDR3 sequence is 13 residues long. The CDR3 is CASISHGNTEAFF. The CDR3 DNA reads TGTGCCAGCATTTCCCACGGGAACACTGAAGCTTTCTTT.

The chain couples TRBV30 to TRBJ1-5, with a possible D match to TRBD1 (6 bases). V was shortened by 8 bases and J by 6 bases, with 17 bases between the two germline ends. Germline assignment: CDR1 GTSNPN and CDR2 SVGIG (reference sequence). The CDR3 runs 13 residues. CDR3 residues: CAASQGGGQPQHF. CDR3 nucleotides: TGTGCCGCATCGCAGGGAGGGGGTCAGCCCCAGCATTTT.

The CDR3 reads CASSATAGGQRGGYTF. The CDR3, as DNA: TGTGCCAGCAGCGCAACCGCCGGGGGCCAGCGTGGAGGCTACACCTTC. The rearrangement joins TRBV11-2 to TRBJ1-2; D is perhaps TRBD1 (6 bases). Trimming removed 5 bases from V and 8 bases from J, with 24 bases in between. The CDR3 has 16 residues. Per germline, CDR1 SGHAT and CDR2 FQNNGV.

This clonotype was seen at least ten times. V gene TRBV2 combines with J gene TRBJ2-7; TRBD1 matches at 9 bases. The CDR3 runs 15 residues. Germline CDR1 is SNHLY and CDR2 is FYNNEI. V shed 4 bases, J shed 2 bases, and the junction held 6 bases outside the gene matches. Here the CDR3 DNA reads TGTGCCAGCAGTGCACAGGGGGCTATAACCTACGAGCAGTACTTC. It codes for CASSAQGAITYEQYF.

In this sample, this clonotype turned up many times. V gene TRBV12-5 combines with J gene TRBJ2-5; D is ambiguous. Trimming stripped 7 bases from V and 3 bases from J, with 6 bases between. Germline V gives CDR1 LGHNT, CDR2 FRNRAP. This CDR3 has 11 residues. The CDR3 nucleotides read TGTGCTAGTGCCACAGAAGAGACCCAGTACTTC. Translating gives CASATEETQYF.

This clonotype was observed a handful of times. The V call is TRBV6-2 or TRBV6-3, the J call TRBJ1-1; D is ambiguous. Germline V gene sequence: CDR1 MNHEY, CDR2 SVGEGT. This CDR3 has 14 residues. Trimming stripped 2 bases from V and 0 bases from J, with 7 bases between. The CDR3 nucleotides read TGTGCCAGCAGTTACACAGAGATGAACACTGAAGCTTTCTTT. Translating gives CASSYTEMNTEAFF.

At least ten counts were recorded for this clonotype. V usage is TRBV6-2 or TRBV6-3 and J usage is TRBJ2-7; possible D gene TRBD2, 5 bases. CDR1 and CDR2 (germline): MNHEY, SVGEGT. Trimming pared 6 bases from V and 6 bases from J, leaving 24 bases between. This CDR3 contains 16 residues. CDR3 protein: CASSNGKDNRGAEQYF. In DNA form, the CDR3 reads TGTGCCAGCAGCAACGGGAAAGATAACCGGGGAGCCGAGCAGTACTTC.